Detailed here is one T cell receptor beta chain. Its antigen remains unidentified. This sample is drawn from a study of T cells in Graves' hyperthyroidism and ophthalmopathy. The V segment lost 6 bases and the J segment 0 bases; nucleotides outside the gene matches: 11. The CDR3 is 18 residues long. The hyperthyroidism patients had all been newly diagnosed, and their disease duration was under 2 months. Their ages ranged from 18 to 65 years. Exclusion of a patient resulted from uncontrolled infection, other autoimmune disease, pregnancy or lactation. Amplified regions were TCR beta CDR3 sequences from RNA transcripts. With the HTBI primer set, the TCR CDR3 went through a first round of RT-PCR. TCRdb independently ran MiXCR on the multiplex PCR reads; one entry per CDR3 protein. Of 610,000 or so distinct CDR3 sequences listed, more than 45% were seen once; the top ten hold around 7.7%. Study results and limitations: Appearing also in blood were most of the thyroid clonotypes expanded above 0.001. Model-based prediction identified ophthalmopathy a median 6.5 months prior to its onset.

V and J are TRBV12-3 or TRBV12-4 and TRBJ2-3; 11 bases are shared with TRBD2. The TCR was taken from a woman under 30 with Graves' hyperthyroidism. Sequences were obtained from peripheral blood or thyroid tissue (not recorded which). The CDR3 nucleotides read TGTGCCAGCAGCCCCCGACTAGCGGGGAAAATAAGCACAGATACGCAGTATTTT. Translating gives CASSPRLAGKISTDTQYF.